These 17 T cell receptor beta chains came from one sample sequenced in a study of cytomegalovirus exposure and HLA in healthy donors. Researchers ran the PCR with 60 Vbeta and 13 Jbeta primers. The assay was immunoSEQ multiplex PCR, and TCRdb's table has in-frame clones only and misses some. This table has about 150,000 clones, approximately 80% appearing once. The sequenced sample was PBMCs. These receptors originate from a male donor in good health and CMV-seronegative.

The V gene is TRBV4-2, the J gene TRBJ2-2, with 7 bases fitting TRBD1. The CDR3 contains 18 residues. J was trimmed by 5 bases and V by 0 bases; bases with no gene match: 12. Germline CDR1 and CDR2: LGHNA and YNFKEQ. DNA of the CDR3: TGTGCCAGCAGCCAAGATGAGGCAGGGGGAATTGGAACCGGGGAGCTGTTTTTT. Translation gives CASSQDEAGGIGTGELFF.

The chain links TRBV6-5 to TRBJ2-3; 9 bases agree with TRBD1. V shed 6 bases, J shed 4 bases, and the junction held 5 bases outside the gene matches. Germline V lookup: CDR1 MNHEY, CDR2 SVGAGI. This CDR3 region has 14 residues. The CDR3 here is CASRWTGDADTQYF. The CDR3 DNA follows: TGTGCCAGCAGATGGACAGGGGACGCAGATACGCAGTATTTT.

The chain links TRBV28 to TRBJ1-4; the D gene is possibly TRBD1 (5 bases). CDR1 and CDR2 from the germline V gene are MDHEN and SYDVKM. V was trimmed by 2 bases and J by 5 bases, leaving 12 bases between them. The CDR3 is 15 amino acids. The CDR3 loop is CASSLPRVGNEKLFF. CDR3 nucleotide sequence: TGTGCCAGCAGTTTACCCAGGGTTGGAAATGAAAAACTGTTTTTT.

The V call is TRBV6-5, the J call TRBJ2-1; weak D call: TRBD2 (6 bases). The CDR3 runs 15 residues. Trimming pared 5 bases from V and 4 bases from J, leaving 15 bases between. The germline V gene has CDR1 MNHEY and CDR2 SVGAGI. The CDR3 DNA follows: TGTGCCAGCAGTCCGACGGGGGACGTTTACAATGAGCAGTTCTTC. The encoded protein is CASSPTGDVYNEQFF.

The chain employs TRBV5-1 and TRBJ2-3, with a tentative D call TRBD2 (6 bases). CDR3 length: 15 residues. V lost 0 bases and J lost 6, with 14 bases in between. Germline CDR1 and CDR2: SGHRS and YFSETQ. Here the CDR3 reads CASSLEGLRSDTQYF. Written as DNA, the CDR3 is TGCGCCAGCAGCTTGGAGGGACTCAGGTCGGATACGCAGTATTTT.

This clone came up once. The chain is built from TRBV4-3 and TRBJ2-2; D is ambiguous. The V end lost 1 base, the J end lost 5 bases, and 8 bases lay between the germline ends. CDR3 length: 14 residues. Per germline, CDR1 LGHNA and CDR2 YSLEER. In DNA form, the CDR3 reads TGCGCCAGCAGCCAAGGCGCTTGGACCGGGGAGCTGTTTTTT. Protein product: CASSQGAWTGELFF.

The genes are TRBV7-6 and TRBJ2-3; 7 bases fit TRBD2. Germline trimming cut 3 bases from V and 6 bases from J; bases unmatched to any gene: 9. In germline, CDR1 is SGHVS, CDR2 FNYEAQ. This CDR3 comprises 15 residues. The CDR3, as DNA: TGTGCCAGCAGCTTGCGGGAGTTCGTGACGGATACGCAGTATTTT. Amino acids: CASSLREFVTDTQYF.

The chain combines TRBV28 with TRBJ2-7; D gene ambiguous. Trimming removed 1 base from V and 6 bases from J, with 4 bases in between. Germline CDR1 reads MDHEN; CDR2 reads SYDVKM. CDR3 length: 11 amino acids. The CDR3 sequence: CASSLSFEQYF. The CDR3 DNA follows: TGTGCCAGCAGTTTATCTTTCGAGCAGTACTTC.

This chain connects TRBV28 to TRBJ2-5; D is possibly TRBD1 (6 bases). Trimming took 3 bases from V and 1 from J, leaving 12 bases between them. The CDR3 loop spans 15 amino acids. The germline gives CDR1 MDHEN, CDR2 SYDVKM. The CDR3 sequence: CASSFGGQFQETQYF. The CDR3 DNA reads TGTGCCAGCAGTTTTGGTGGACAGTTCCAAGAGACCCAGTACTTC.

The chain recombines TRBV6-6 with TRBJ1-2, with 9 bases matching TRBD1. V was clipped by 0 bases and J by 6 bases; unmatched bases: 5. This CDR3 is 15 amino acids long. The V gene's germline CDR1 is MNHNY and CDR2 SVGAGI (reference sequence). The CDR3 here is CASSYSLRDRDGYTF. DNA for the CDR3: TGTGCCAGCAGTTACTCGCTCCGGGACAGGGATGGCTACACCTTC.

The chain employs TRBV7-2 and TRBJ2-3; TRBD1 matches 8 bases. In germline, CDR1 is SGHTA, CDR2 FQGNSA. The CDR3 totals 13 residues. V shed 3 bases and J 6 bases; nucleotides not matched to a gene: 2. CDR3 sequence reads: CASSFRGRDTQYF. The CDR3 nucleotides read TGTGCCAGCAGCTTCAGGGGGCGGGATACGCAGTATTTT.

This clone was recorded a few times. The chain joins TRBV7-9 to TRBJ2-1, with a weak D call TRBD1 (6 bases). The V end lost 5 bases, the J end lost 9 bases, and 11 bases lay between the germline ends. Germline CDR1 SEHNR, CDR2 FQNEAQ (reference sequence). The CDR3 runs to 12 residues. The DNA of the CDR3 is TGTGCCAGCAGCCAGAGGGGGATTGAGCAGTTCTTC. This codes for CASSQRGIEQFF.

The V gene is TRBV11-2, the J gene TRBJ2-2; a weak D match, TRBD2 (6 bases). CDR1 is SGHAT and CDR2 is FQNNGV in the germline V gene. V lost 5 bases, J lost 3 bases, and 19 bases lay in between. This CDR3 spans 17 amino acids. CDR3 nucleotides: TGTGCCAGCAGCACTCAAAAATCCGGGGGTTACACCGGGGAGCTGTTTTTT. Translated: CASSTQKSGGYTGELFF.

V and J are TRBV7-7 and TRBJ2-7, with 11 positions matching TRBD1. V lost 3 bases, J lost 0 bases, and 1 base stayed unmatched. The CDR3 length is 15 residues. The germline V gene encodes CDR1 SSHAT and CDR2 FNYEAQ (reference sequence). The chain's CDR3 is CASSLGTGGSYEQYF. CDR3 nucleotides: TGTGCCAGCAGCTTGGGGACAGGGGGCTCCTACGAGCAGTACTTC. Looking up the rest from reference TRBV7-7 and TRBJ2-7 gives the full variable domain: GAGVSQSPRYKVTKRGQDVTLRCDPISSHATLYWYQQALGQGPEFLTYFNYEAQPDKSGLPSDRFSAERPEGSISTLTIQRTEQRDSAMYRCASSLGTGGSYEQYFGPGTRLTVT.

The chain uses TRBV5-3 and TRBJ2-1; D is unclear. TRBV5-3 is treated as an ORF (open reading frame) with a function not yet certain. The CDR3 runs to 15 residues. V was shortened by 4 bases and J by 4 bases, with 15 bases between the two germline ends. CDR3: CARSPPEPLYNEQFF. The CDR3 nucleotides are TGTGCCAGAAGCCCCCCGGAGCCGCTATACAATGAGCAGTTCTTC.

V and J are TRBV7-3 and TRBJ2-1; D is unclear. V dropped 2 bases and J dropped 0 bases, with 14 bases sitting between them. Looked up from germline, CDR1 is SGHTA and CDR2 is FQGTGA. The CDR3 totals 17 residues. In DNA form, the CDR3 reads TGTGCCAGCAGCTTACGACCCTTAGCTAACTCCTACAATGAGCAGTTCTTC. It yields the protein CASSLRPLANSYNEQFF.

The CDR3 loop reads CAWSPRTGGIYTDTQYF. CDR3 DNA: TGTGCCTGGAGTCCCCGGACAGGGGGGATTTACACAGATACGCAGTATTTT. The rearrangement joins TRBV30 to TRBJ2-3; 10 nucleotides align to TRBD1. V lost 2 bases, J lost 2 bases, and 10 bases stayed unmatched. From germline, CDR1 is GTSNPN and CDR2 SVGIG (reference sequence). This CDR3 contains 17 residues.